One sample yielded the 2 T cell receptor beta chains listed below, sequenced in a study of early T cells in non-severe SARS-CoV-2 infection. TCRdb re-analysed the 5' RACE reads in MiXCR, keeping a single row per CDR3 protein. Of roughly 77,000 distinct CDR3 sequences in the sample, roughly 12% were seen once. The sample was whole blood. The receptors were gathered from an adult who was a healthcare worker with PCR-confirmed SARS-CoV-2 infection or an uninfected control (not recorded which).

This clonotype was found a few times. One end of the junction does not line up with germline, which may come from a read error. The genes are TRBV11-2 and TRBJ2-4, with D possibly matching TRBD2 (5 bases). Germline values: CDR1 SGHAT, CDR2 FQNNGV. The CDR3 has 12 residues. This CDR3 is CASSFVPRGLHF. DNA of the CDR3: TGTGCCAGCAGCTTTGTCCCCCGAGGACTCCACTTC.

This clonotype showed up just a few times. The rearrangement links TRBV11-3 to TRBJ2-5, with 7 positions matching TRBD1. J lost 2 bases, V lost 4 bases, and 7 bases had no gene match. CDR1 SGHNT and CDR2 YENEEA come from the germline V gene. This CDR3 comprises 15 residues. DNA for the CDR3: TGTGCCAGCAGCTCATATACAGGGGAGCAAGAGACCCAGTACTTC. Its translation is CASSSYTGEQETQYF.